This section outlines one TCR beta chain sequence together with its context. This sample was taken from a study of cytomegalovirus exposure and HLA in healthy donors. PCR used 60 Vbeta primers and 13 Jbeta primers. Only in-frame clones appear in the TCRdb table, and some are missing; sequencing was by immunoSEQ multiplex PCR. The sample holds 200,000 to 250,000 clones; about 89% are singletons and the top ten take less than 1.2%. This clonotype was sampled from a woman under 30 in good health and CMV-seronegative. Specimen: PBMCs.

The CDR3, as DNA: TGTGCCAGCAGCCGACGACAGGGGGGGGGAGCTTTCTTT. This codes for CASSRRQGGGAFF. The chain recombines TRBV28 with TRBJ1-1, with 9 positions matching TRBD1. The CDR3 has 13 amino acids. After removal of 6 bases from V and 10 bases from J, the junction contained 9 bases not matched to a gene. The germline gives CDR1 MDHEN, CDR2 SYDVKM.